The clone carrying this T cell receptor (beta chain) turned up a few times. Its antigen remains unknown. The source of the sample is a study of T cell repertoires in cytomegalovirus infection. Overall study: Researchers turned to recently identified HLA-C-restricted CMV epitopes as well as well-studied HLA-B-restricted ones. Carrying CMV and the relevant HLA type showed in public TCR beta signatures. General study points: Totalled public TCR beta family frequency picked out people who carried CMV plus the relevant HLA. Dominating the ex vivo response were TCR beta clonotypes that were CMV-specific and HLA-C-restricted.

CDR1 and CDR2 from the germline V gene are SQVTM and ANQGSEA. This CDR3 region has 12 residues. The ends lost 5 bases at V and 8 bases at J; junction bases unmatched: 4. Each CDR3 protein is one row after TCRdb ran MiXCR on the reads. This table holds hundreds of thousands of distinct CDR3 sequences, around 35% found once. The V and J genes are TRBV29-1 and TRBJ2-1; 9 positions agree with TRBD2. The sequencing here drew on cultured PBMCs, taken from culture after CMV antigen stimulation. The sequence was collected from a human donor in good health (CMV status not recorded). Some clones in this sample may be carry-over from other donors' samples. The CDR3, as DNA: TGCAGCGTTTCGACTAGCGGCGATGAGCAGTTCTTC. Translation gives CSVSTSGDEQFF.